These T cell receptor beta chains were read from a single sample in a study of lymphopenia after photon versus proton radiotherapy. The repertoire was sequenced with immunoSEQ multiplex PCR; TCRdb's copy has only in-frame clones and lacks some. Seen here are approximately 30,000 clones, 81% observed once, and the top ten hold roughly 31%. The sample here was peripheral blood, taken from a patient treated with photon-based radiotherapy. These TCRs come from a man in his fifties or sixties with gastric cancer. Both conserved end residues are part of each CDR3. The order of the fields is clone size, CDR3 length, V gene, J gene, D gene, CDR3 protein, CDR3 DNA. A D gene is named only where the DNA matches it firmly. Some rows have no size entry. The others give once, few or many, or a class for an expanded clone.

>-|13|TRBV27|TRBJ1-5|-
CASGRVVDQPQHF
TGTGCCAGCGGTCGGGTCGTAGATCAGCCCCAGCATTTT
>few|14|TRBV18|TRBJ2-2|-
CASSRGGDTGELFF
TGTGCCAGCTCACGCGGCGGAGACACCGGGGAGCTGTTTTTT
>-|15|TRBV5-8|TRBJ2-1|-
CASSLAGGSFNEQFF
TGTGCCAGCAGCTTGGCCGGGGGAAGCTTTAATGAGCAGTTCTTC
>once|15|TRBV5-5|TRBJ2-7|TRBD2
CASSPGGAGAYEQYF
TGTGCCAGCAGCCCCGGGGGAGCGGGGGCCTACGAGCAGTACTTC
>few|14|TRBV6-4|TRBJ1-2|-
CASSDSSESRGYTF
TGTGCCAGCAGTGACTCATCGGAATCTCGGGGCTACACCTTC
>-|13|TRBV19|TRBJ1-1|TRBD1
CASSIPGGTEAFF
TGTGCCAGTAGTATCCCAGGGGGCACTGAAGCTTTCTTT
>-|16|TRBV19|TRBJ2-2|TRBD1
CASSSPGQLNTGELFF
TGTGCCAGTAGTAGCCCGGGACAGCTGAACACCGGGGAGCTGTTTTTT
>-|13|TRBV6-1|TRBJ2-1|TRBD1
CASFGTAFNEQFF
TGTGCCAGCTTCGGGACAGCCTTCAATGAGCAGTTCTTC
>once|14|TRBV19|TRBJ1-6|-
CASSIPQGNSPLHF
TGTGCCAGTAGTATCCCGCAGGGGAATTCACCCCTCCACTTT
>-|14|TRBV12-5|TRBJ2-1|-
CASGYRVSYNEQFF
TGTGCTAGTGGTTACAGGGTCTCCTACAATGAGCAGTTCTTC
>-|14|TRBV7-2|TRBJ1-1|-
CASSLKRSTGEAFF
TGTGCCAGCAGCTTAAAACGGTCGACAGGTGAAGCTTTCTTT
>-|16|TRBV5-1|TRBJ2-2|-
CASSLGGGTGTGELFF
TGCGCCAGCAGCTTGGGCGGCGGGACGGGCACCGGGGAGCTGTTTTTT
>-|15|TRBV21-1|TRBJ1-4|-
CASSKVNRKKEKLFF
TGTGCCAGCAGCAAAGTTAACAGGAAGAAAGAAAAACTGTTTTTT
>-|13|TRBV5-1|TRBJ2-2|TRBD1
CASRLDRVGELFF
TGCGCCAGCAGGTTGGACAGGGTCGGGGAGCTGTTTTTT
>-|13|TRBV6-4|TRBJ2-3|-
CASSGNGGDTQYF
TGTGCCAGCAGTGGGAACGGTGGAGATACGCAGTATTTT